The 32 T cell receptor beta chains below come from one sample, sequenced in a study of cytomegalovirus exposure and HLA in healthy donors (TCRdb year 2017). Library preparation used the immunoSEQ multiplex PCR assay. TCRdb took this table from immuneACCESS and kept in-frame rearrangements with V and J called. Such tables lack part of the clones; where checked against another copy, unresolved V genes explain under half of the gap, and the rest is unexplained. The sample has some 140,000 clones on record, about 86% of them singletons. The top ten clonotypes cover roughly 2.1% of the sample. Sequenced input: PBMCs. The receptors were gathered from a human donor in good health.

The chain links TRBV2 to TRBJ1-2, with 12 bases lining up with TRBD1. The CDR3 covers 14 residues. The V segment lost 4 bases and the J segment 6 bases; nucleotides outside the gene matches: 3. From germline, CDR1 is SNHLY and CDR2 FYNNEI. CDR3 coding DNA: TGTGCCAGCAGTGCGGGGGACAGGGGGCATGGCTACACCTTC. This codes for CASSAGDRGHGYTF.

The chain employs TRBV28 and TRBJ2-1; 14 bases fit TRBD2. Germline CDR1 is MDHEN and CDR2 is SYDVKM. Trimming removed 5 bases from V and 7 bases from J; junction bases left unmatched: 7. The CDR3 is 16 residues long. The CDR3, as DNA: TGTGCCAGCAGTCCCTCCGGGACTAGCGGGAGTAATGAGCAGTTCTTC. Protein: CASSPSGTSGSNEQFF.

The rearrangement links TRBV4-1 to TRBJ2-1, with TRBD1 identical over 7 bases. The germline gives CDR1 MGHRA, CDR2 YSYEKL. V dropped 0 bases and J dropped 4; count of bases not matched to a gene: 15. This CDR3 has 19 amino acids. The CDR3 protein is CASSQDRTGVNEGYNEQFF. DNA for the CDR3: TGCGCCAGCAGCCAAGATCGTACAGGGGTTAACGAAGGTTACAATGAGCAGTTCTTC.

This sequence joins TRBV6-6 and TRBJ2-7; 9 bases match TRBD1. The CDR3 runs 14 residues. The trim removed 10 bases at V and 0 bases at J, leaving 7 bases unmatched. Germline V gene sequence: CDR1 MNHNY, CDR2 SVGAGI (reference sequence). The CDR3 here is CATLTTGGSYEQYF. Here the CDR3 DNA reads TGTGCCACCTTAACGACAGGGGGCTCCTACGAGCAGTACTTC.

There are a few counts of this clone. The V gene is TRBV28, the J gene TRBJ2-3; 9 positions match TRBD1. Germline CDR1 and CDR2: MDHEN and SYDVKM. With 6 bases clipped from V and 3 bases from J, the junction kept 1 base outside the gene matches. The CDR3 sequence is 13 residues long. The CDR3 coding sequence is TGTGCCAGCAGGGGACAGGGTACAGATACGCAGTATTTT. Translating gives CASRGQGTDTQYF.

The rearrangement joins TRBV18 to TRBJ2-1; 7 nucleotides match TRBD2. V shed 0 bases and J 2 bases; nucleotides not matched to a gene: 4. This CDR3 contains 16 residues. CDR1 and CDR2 (germline): KGHSH, LQKENI. This CDR3 reads CASSPPSGAAYNEQFF. CDR3 sequence (DNA): TGTGCCAGCTCACCACCGAGCGGGGCGGCCTACAATGAGCAGTTCTTC. Filled out from reference TRBV18 and TRBJ2-1, the complete variable domain reads NAGVMQNPRHLVRRRGQEARLRCSPMKGHSHVYWYRQLPEEGLKFMVYLQKENIIDESGMPKERFSAEFPKEGPSILRIQQVVRGDSAAYFCASSPPSGAAYNEQFFGPGTRLTVL.

This rearrangement joins TRBV2 to TRBJ2-7; tentative D call: TRBD1 (6 bases). CDR1 and CDR2 from the germline V gene are SNHLY and FYNNEI. V was cut by 2 bases and J by 0 bases, with 8 bases left in between. The CDR3 is 14 residues long. The DNA of the CDR3 is TGTGCCAGCAGTGAAAACAGGGACTCCTACGAGCAGTACTTC. Encoded protein: CASSENRDSYEQYF.

J is TRBJ2-2 and V is TRBV27; D remains unclear. This CDR3 comprises 14 residues. Per the germline V gene, CDR1 is MNHEY and CDR2 is SMNVEV (reference sequence). Trimming cost V 3 bases and J 5 bases, with 10 bases left between them. Here the CDR3 DNA reads TGTGCCAGCAGTTTGGAGTATAGTACCGGGGAGCTGTTTTTT. As protein: CASSLEYSTGELFF.

The chain employs TRBV6-4 and TRBJ1-6, with D possibly matching TRBD1 (6 bases). The CDR3 totals 16 residues. Germline loops: CDR1 MRHNA, CDR2 SNTAGT. Trimming took off 1 base at V and 4 bases at J, with 11 bases between the two ends. CDR3 bases: TGTGCCAGCAGTGACTTCCCAGGGGATTATAATTCACCCCTCCACTTT. Its translation is CASSDFPGDYNSPLHF.

V is TRBV19 and J is TRBJ2-4; 8 nucleotides align to TRBD1. Looked up from germline, CDR1 is LNHDA and CDR2 is SQIVND (reference sequence). Losses at the gene ends were 7 bases for V and 6 bases for J; bases not matched to a gene: 2. The CDR3 length is 12 residues. The CDR3 protein is CASKQGGNIQYF. CDR3 bases: TGTGCCAGTAAACAGGGGGGAAACATTCAGTACTTC.

The chain is built from TRBV7-8 and TRBJ1-5; 11 bases are a match to TRBD1. V lost 1 base to trimming and J lost 5 bases; unmatched junction nucleotides: 1. The CDR3 totals 15 residues. The germline CDR1 and CDR2 sequences are SGHVS and FQNEAQ. The CDR3 sequence: CASSLGTGGDQPQHF. DNA of the CDR3: TGTGCCAGCAGCTTAGGGACAGGGGGCGATCAGCCCCAGCATTTT.

The chain is built from TRBV6-1 and TRBJ2-7; D remains ambiguous. CDR3 length: 13 amino acids. Trimming took off 7 bases at V and 2 bases at J, with 12 bases between the two ends. Germline lookup yields CDR1 MNHNS and CDR2 SASEGT. The chain's CDR3 is CASTLTVTYEQYF. The CDR3 DNA reads as TGTGCCAGCACGTTAACGGTGACCTACGAGCAGTACTTC.

This chain links TRBV7-2 with TRBJ2-7, with TRBD1 matching over 7 bases. V was clipped by 5 bases and J by 0 bases; unmatched bases: 7. Germline assignment: CDR1 SGHTA and CDR2 FQGNSA. The CDR3 has 15 amino acids. CDR3 sequence reads: CASSLTGFSSYEQYF. The CDR3 DNA reads TGTGCCAGCAGCCTGACAGGGTTCAGCTCCTACGAGCAGTACTTC.

This chain connects TRBV5-1 to TRBJ2-7, with TRBD1 as a possible D gene (6 bases). V was cut by 6 bases and J by 3 bases, with 16 bases left in between. The germline CDR1 and CDR2 sequences are SGHRS and YFSETQ. The CDR3 is made up of 14 amino acids. CDR3 bases: TGCGCCAGCATCCCTCCGACAGGAAGCTACGAGCAGTACTTC. It is translated as CASIPPTGSYEQYF.

This clone was seen a few times. The V gene is TRBV5-1, the J gene TRBJ2-7, with 9 bases that match TRBD2. The trim removed 5 bases at V and 5 bases at J, leaving 11 bases unmatched. CDR1 and CDR2 from the germline V gene are SGHRS and YFSETQ. CDR3 size: 15 residues. In DNA, the CDR3 is TGCGCCAGCAGAGTTGCGGGAGGGCCCCTTAACGAGCAGTACTTC. As protein: CASRVAGGPLNEQYF.

The genes are TRBV28 and TRBJ2-2; D perhaps matches TRBD1 (5 bases). Trimming stripped 3 bases from V and 2 bases from J, with 10 bases between. The germline V gene has CDR1 MDHEN and CDR2 SYDVKM. The CDR3 totals 15 residues. The CDR3 spells CASSFRQINTGELFF. In nucleotides, the CDR3 is TGTGCCAGCAGTTTCCGACAGATTAACACCGGGGAGCTGTTTTTT.

This chain links TRBV28 with TRBJ2-1; TRBD2 matches at 9 bases. V dropped 3 bases and J dropped 5; count of bases not matched to a gene: 2. Germline V CDR1 and CDR2: MDHEN, SYDVKM. The CDR3 spans 14 residues. CDR3 DNA: TGTGCCAGCAGTTTGGCTAGCGGGAACAATGAGCAGTTCTTC. This codes for CASSLASGNNEQFF.

The rearrangement joins TRBV7-2 to TRBJ2-2; 14 bases line up with TRBD2. J gave up 6 bases and V 1 base, and 4 bases lay outside the gene matches. This CDR3 contains 17 residues. Germline CDR1 and CDR2: SGHTA and FQGNSA. The DNA of the CDR3 is TGTGCCAGCAGCTTAGGACTAGCGGGGGGGAAAGCCGGGGAGCTGTTTTTT. Translation: CASSLGLAGGKAGELFF.

This clone was counted a single time. The genes are TRBV7-9 and TRBJ2-1; tentative D call: TRBD2 (5 bases). The V gene's germline CDR1 is SEHNR and CDR2 FQNEAQ (reference sequence). Trimming cost V 2 bases and J 10 bases, with 12 bases left between them. This CDR3 is 13 amino acids long. This CDR3 is CASSLTVGGEQFF. The CDR3 nucleotides are TGTGCCAGCAGCTTAACGGTCGGCGGGGAGCAGTTCTTC.

The J gene is TRBJ2-1, the V gene TRBV6-5, with 7 nucleotides matching TRBD1. Germline CDR1 is MNHEY and CDR2 is SVGAGI. V lost 0 bases, J lost 6 bases, and 8 bases stayed unmatched. The CDR3 loop spans 16 amino acids. This chain's CDR3 is CASSYSAGGEGNEQFF. As DNA, the CDR3 is TGTGCCAGCAGTTACTCAGCAGGGGGAGAGGGCAATGAGCAGTTCTTC.

V and J are TRBV27 and TRBJ2-7; D may be TRBD2 (6 bases). Germline V gives CDR1 MNHEY, CDR2 SMNVEV (reference sequence). The CDR3 contains 15 residues. Trimming shortened V by 7 bases and J by 4 bases, and 20 bases separated the two germline ends. CDR3: CASIQTSPILYEQYF. In nucleotides, the CDR3 is TGTGCCAGCATACAAACTAGCCCTATCTTATACGAGCAGTACTTC.

The chain links TRBV11-2 to TRBJ2-7; TRBD2 aligns across 10 bases. J lost 0 bases, V lost 3 bases, and 2 bases had no gene match. Germline loops: CDR1 SGHAT, CDR2 FQNNGV. CDR3 size: 15 residues. The CDR3 DNA is TGTGCCAGCAGCTTCGGACTAGCGGACTCCTACGAGCAGTACTTC. Protein sequence: CASSFGLADSYEQYF.

The J gene is TRBJ1-1, the V gene TRBV7-9, with a weak D call TRBD1 (6 bases). Trimming shortened V by 3 bases and J by 6 bases, and 14 bases separated the two germline ends. CDR3 size: 14 residues. CDR1 is SEHNR and CDR2 is FQNEAQ in the germline V gene (reference sequence). The CDR3, as DNA: TGTGCCAGCAGCTTCCCAGGGGAAGGCCCTGAAGCTTTCTTT. Residues: CASSFPGEGPEAFF.

The chain has TRBV14 and TRBJ2-7; D not resolved. V was cut by 4 bases and J by 9 bases, with 16 bases left in between. CDR1 is SGHDN, CDR2 FVKESK, per germline. The CDR3 covers 13 residues. The CDR3 loop is CASSPLDLPGQYF. CDR3 nucleotide sequence: TGTGCCAGCAGCCCCCTAGATCTCCCGGGGCAGTACTTC.

DNA of the CDR3: TGTGCCAGCAGCTTGGGAGGCCCGGGGCGGATCACAGATACGCAGTATTTT. Translating it yields CASSLGGPGRITDTQYF. The chain uses TRBV7-6 and TRBJ2-3; possibly TRBD2 for D (6 bases). The CDR3 totals 17 residues. Germline-derived CDR1 and CDR2 are SGHVS and FNYEAQ. Deletions cut 3 bases from V and 2 bases from J, with 18 bases between.

The chain joins TRBV6-5 to TRBJ2-1, with D possibly being TRBD2 (5 bases). V dropped 2 bases and J dropped 4 bases, with 12 bases sitting between them. There are 15 residues in the CDR3. Germline-derived CDR1 and CDR2 are MNHEY and SVGAGI. The CDR3 sequence: CASSYGGVSYNEQFF. CDR3 coding DNA: TGTGCCAGCAGTTACGGAGGAGTATCGTACAATGAGCAGTTCTTC.

This clone turned up a few times. CDR3 in amino acids: CASSSPVFRGPMNYGYTF. The CDR3 DNA reads as TGTGCCAGCAGTTCCCCGGTATTCAGGGGACCGATGAACTATGGCTACACCTTC. V is TRBV28 and J is TRBJ1-2; the D gene is possibly TRBD1 (6 bases). Germline V lookup: CDR1 MDHEN, CDR2 SYDVKM. The CDR3 runs 18 residues. With 4 bases removed from V and 2 bases from J, the gap between germline ends came to 23 bases.

The V gene is TRBV20-1, the J gene TRBJ2-5, with TRBD1 identical over 7 bases. The length of the CDR3 is 10 residues. CDR1 and CDR2 (germline): DFQATT, SNEGSKA (reference sequence). The CDR3 region is CRGGQGFGYF. CDR3 nucleotides: TGCAGAGGGGGCCAGGGCTTCGGGTACTTC.

This clone has only a few counts. The chain joins TRBV6-1 to TRBJ1-2; D possibly corresponds to TRBD1 (5 bases). The length of the CDR3 is 13 residues. The V gene lost 1 base and the J gene lost 4 bases, with 7 bases spanning the gap. Germline lookup yields CDR1 MNHNS and CDR2 SASEGT. The chain's CDR3 is CASSEGQRYGYTF. In DNA, the CDR3 is TGTGCCAGCAGTGAAGGACAGCGCTATGGCTACACCTTC.

The gene calls are TRBV7-9 and TRBJ1-3; D gene ambiguous. Trimming took off 5 bases at V and 4 bases at J, with 9 bases between the two ends. From germline, CDR1 is SEHNR and CDR2 FQNEAQ (reference sequence). The CDR3 spans 13 residues. The CDR3 region is CASSQTQGNTIYF. DNA for the CDR3: TGTGCCAGCAGCCAAACACAGGGAAACACCATATATTTT.

The V call is TRBV2, the J call TRBJ1-5; the D gene is possibly TRBD1 (6 bases). Germline loops: CDR1 SNHLY, CDR2 FYNNEI. CDR3 size: 14 residues. The V gene lost 4 bases and the J gene lost 7 bases, with 14 bases spanning the gap. The CDR3 DNA is TGTGCCAGCAGTGCCTCGGGGGGCCGGCAGCCCCAGCATTTT. Its translation is CASSASGGRQPQHF.

The count of this clone is one. V gene TRBV15 combines with J gene TRBJ2-7; 8 nucleotides align to TRBD1. V shed 0 bases, J shed 6 bases, and the junction held 10 bases outside the gene matches. The CDR3 extends over 16 amino acids. Germline values: CDR1 LNHNV, CDR2 YYDKDF (reference sequence). Here the CDR3 DNA reads TGTGCCACCAGCAGAGAGGTTCGGCAGGGGGCTGTCGAGCAGTACTTC. Protein: CATSREVRQGAVEQYF.